The 27 T cell receptor beta chains below were found in one sample sequenced in a study of immune reconstitution after stem cell transplant in scleroderma. TCRdb fed the RT-PCR reads into MiXCR, producing one record per CDR3 protein. The repertoire holds 4,500 to 7,000 distinct CDR3 sequences, with around 8% as singletons. This sample was gathered before or after autologous hematopoietic stem cell transplantation (not recorded which). The receptors originated from a male donor with systemic sclerosis.

This clonotype qualifies as medium-sized. The genes are TRBV20-1 and TRBJ2-3; 8 nucleotides match TRBD2. Trimming took 3 bases from V and 8 from J; bases not matched to a gene: 7. The CDR3 runs 13 residues. The germline V gene has CDR1 DFQATT and CDR2 SNEGSKA (reference sequence). The CDR3 region has the DNA TGCAGTGCTAGGGAGGGAACTAGCGGTACGCAGTATTTT. Translation: CSAREGTSGTQYF.

The chain carries TRBV5-1 and TRBJ2-7; D perhaps matches TRBD2 (5 bases). This CDR3 is built from 14 residues. V was shortened by 4 bases and J by 6 bases, with 17 bases between the two germline ends. The germline V gene has CDR1 SGHRS and CDR2 YFSETQ. The CDR3 bases are TGCGCCAGCAGCATCCGGACTGGGTTCAGCGAGCAGTACTTC. Amino acids: CASSIRTGFSEQYF.

A few counts support this clonotype. The chain uses TRBV5-1 and TRBJ2-5, with 12 positions matching TRBD2. Germline V gives CDR1 SGHRS, CDR2 YFSETQ. V trimming: 0 bases; J trimming: 4 bases; junction bases outside the gene matches: 4. CDR3 length: 16 residues. CDR3 residues: CASSLGLAGARETQYF. The CDR3 DNA sequence: TGCGCCAGCAGCTTGGGACTAGCGGGAGCTAGAGAGACCCAGTACTTC.

This clonotype is medium-sized (0.01 to 0.1%) in the sample. The chain uses TRBV20-1 and TRBJ2-3; 12 bases map to TRBD2. CDR3 size: 14 residues. The germline gives CDR1 DFQATT, CDR2 SNEGSKA (reference sequence). Trimming cost V 6 bases and J 4 bases; bases outside gene matches: 5. Here the CDR3 reads CSAALAGGPDTQYF. In DNA form, the CDR3 reads TGCAGTGCAGCACTAGCGGGAGGACCAGATACGCAGTATTTT.

By proportion, this clonotype is medium-sized (0.01 to 0.1%). The J gene is TRBJ1-4, the V gene TRBV29-1, with 10 bases identical to TRBD1. This CDR3 region has 15 residues. In germline, CDR1 is SQVTM, CDR2 ANQGSEA. With 6 bases clipped from V and 1 base from J, the junction kept 5 bases outside the gene matches. CDR3 DNA sequence: TGCAGCGTCCAAGACAGGGGGCAAACTAATGAAAAACTGTTTTTT. This translates into CSVQDRGQTNEKLFF.

This clonotype was found a few times. The genes are TRBV5-1 and TRBJ2-7, with TRBD2 identical over 15 bases. Germline V CDR1 and CDR2: SGHRS, YFSETQ. There are 17 residues in the CDR3. V lost 4 bases, J lost 7 bases, and 12 bases stayed unmatched. In DNA, the CDR3 is TGCGCCAGCAGCCCTGGACTAGCGGGAGGGCCGACTAGGGAGCAGTACTTC. This codes for CASSPGLAGGPTREQYF.

The chain links TRBV5-1 to TRBJ2-5; the match to TRBD2 covers 13 bases. From germline, CDR1 is SGHRS and CDR2 YFSETQ. V lost 4 bases and J lost 5; bases outside the gene matches: 5. This CDR3 is built from 15 residues. The CDR3 loop reads CASSEPGLAGETQYF. The CDR3, as DNA: TGCGCCAGCAGCGAACCGGGACTAGCGGGGGAGACCCAGTACTTC.

The chain is built from TRBV20-1 and TRBJ1-1; D perhaps matches TRBD1 (6 bases). The V gene lost 6 bases and the J gene lost 5 bases, with 19 bases spanning the gap. Looked up from germline, CDR1 is DFQATT and CDR2 is SNEGSKA (reference sequence). The CDR3 has 14 amino acids. Here the CDR3 DNA reads TGCAGTGCCAAGAGGCACAGGGAGATTACTGAAGCTTTCTTT. Amino acids: CSAKRHREITEAFF.

The gene calls are TRBV28 and TRBJ2-5; possibly TRBD1 or TRBD2 for D (5 bases each). Looked up from germline, CDR1 is MDHEN and CDR2 is SYDVKM. The CDR3 consists of 12 residues. V lost 11 bases, J lost 7 bases, and 17 bases lay in between. DNA for the CDR3: TGTGCCGTGAGGGACCCCTCCGGGACCCAGTACTTC. Amino acids: CAVRDPSGTQYF.

This clonotype is labeled as medium-sized. The rearrangement links TRBV7-6 to TRBJ1-2; weak D call: TRBD1 (6 bases). In germline, CDR1 is SGHVS, CDR2 FNYEAQ. The CDR3 has 16 amino acids. Trimming took 1 base from V and 8 from J, leaving 20 bases between them. The CDR3 nucleotides are TGTGCCAGCAGCTTAGGCCCAGGGGATCATTCACAAGGCTACACCTTC. This codes for CASSLGPGDHSQGYTF.

This clonotype is labeled as medium-sized. V is TRBV5-1 and J is TRBJ2-2; no definite D call. This CDR3 is built from 15 residues. With 0 bases removed from V and 4 bases from J, the gap between germline ends came to 10 bases. Per the germline V gene, CDR1 is SGHRS and CDR2 is YFSETQ. CDR3 sequence (DNA): TGCGCCAGCAGCTTGGCGTTCGTTGTCACCGGGGAGCTGTTTTTT. Protein product: CASSLAFVVTGELFF.

Comments on this clonotype: Likely a read error: the CDR3 ends without its conserved phenylalanine or tryptophan. The rearrangement links TRBV20-1 to TRBJ2-7; 10 nucleotides line up with TRBD2. Losses at the gene ends were 1 base for V and 5 bases for J; bases not matched to a gene: 8. The germline gives CDR1 DFQATT, CDR2 SNEGSKA (reference sequence). This CDR3 region has 15 residues. CDR3 nucleotide sequence: TGCAGTGCTAGAGGCCAACTAGCGGGAAGCCACGAGCAGTACCTC. Amino acids: CSARGQLAGSHEQYL.

CDR3 nucleotides: TGTGCCAGCTCACCGAATGGGCAGGGAAACACTGAAGCTTTCTTT. It is translated as CASSPNGQGNTEAFF. The chain recombines TRBV18 with TRBJ1-1, with D possibly TRBD1 on 5 matching bases. Germline lookup yields CDR1 KGHSH and CDR2 LQKENI. V was cut by 3 bases and J by 2 bases, with 13 bases left in between. This CDR3 contains 15 residues.

This clonotype came up a few times. The V call is TRBV5-1, the J call TRBJ2-7; the D gene is possibly TRBD1 (6 bases). This CDR3 is 17 amino acids long. With 2 bases removed from V and 2 bases from J, the gap between germline ends came to 20 bases. CDR1 is SGHRS and CDR2 is YFSETQ in the germline V gene. This CDR3 reads CASSLSRHRVETYEQYF. Here the CDR3 DNA reads TGCGCCAGCAGCTTATCCCGGCACAGGGTAGAGACCTACGAGCAGTACTTC.

The chain joins TRBV20-1 to TRBJ2-5; D is unresolved. CDR3 length: 13 amino acids. Germline-derived CDR1 and CDR2 are DFQATT and SNEGSKA (reference sequence). Deletions cut 8 bases from V and 3 bases from J, with 16 bases between. The CDR3 DNA reads TGCAGTTGCTATAGCCATGGGGAAGAGACCCAGTACTTC. This encodes CSCYSHGEETQYF.

This clonotype is deemed medium-sized. The chain employs TRBV4-2 and TRBJ1-5; TRBD1 matches at 9 bases. V dropped 5 bases and J dropped 7; count of bases not matched to a gene: 3. Germline V lookup: CDR1 LGHNA, CDR2 YNFKEQ. This CDR3 region has 13 residues. The CDR3 region is CASSWDRDQPQHF. In DNA, the CDR3 is TGTGCCAGCAGCTGGGACAGGGACCAGCCCCAGCATTTT.

This clonotype is medium-sized (0.01 to 0.1%). V gene TRBV5-1 combines with J gene TRBJ2-2, with TRBD2 identical over 8 bases. J gave up 1 base and V 2 bases, and 1 base lay outside the gene matches. The CDR3 is made up of 15 amino acids. CDR1 is SGHRS, CDR2 YFSETQ, per germline. CDR3 sequence (DNA): TGCGCCAGCAGCTTCGGGAGGGGGAACACCGGGGAGCTGTTTTTT. It specifies CASSFGRGNTGELFF.

The J gene is TRBJ2-4, the V gene TRBV5-1, with 7 bases identical to TRBD2. Per germline, CDR1 SGHRS and CDR2 YFSETQ. With 3 bases clipped from V and 0 bases from J, the junction kept 15 bases outside the gene matches. The CDR3 runs to 19 residues. CDR3 coding DNA: TGCGCCAGCAGCTCTTCGACTAGCAGCTCCTCCTTAGCCAAAAACATTCAGTACTTC. Translated, it gives CASSSSTSSSSLAKNIQYF.

Judged by abundance, this clonotype is medium-sized. V usage is TRBV5-1 and J usage is TRBJ2-1; D not certain. Germline CDR1 reads SGHRS; CDR2 reads YFSETQ. The V and J ends lost 0 bases and 10 bases respectively, with 8 bases between them. The CDR3 runs 12 residues. CDR3 DNA sequence: TGCGCCAGCAGCTTGGAGGGTTGGGAGCAGTTCTTC. As protein: CASSLEGWEQFF.

This clonotype is labeled medium-sized (0.01 to 0.1%). The rearrangement uses TRBV5-1 and TRBJ1-2; D might be TRBD1 (6 bases). This CDR3 region has 14 residues. With 3 bases removed from V and 3 bases from J, the gap between germline ends came to 12 bases. Germline CDR1 is SGHRS and CDR2 is YFSETQ. The CDR3 DNA sequence: TGCGCCAGCAGCTCTGACAGGATCTACTATGGCTACACCTTC. Translating it yields CASSSDRIYYGYTF.

The CDR3 is CASSPLGQSSGANVLTF. CDR3 in DNA: TGTGCCAGCAGCCCGCTAGGACAGAGCTCTGGGGCCAACGTCCTGACTTTC. The chain recombines TRBV7-2 with TRBJ2-6; maybe TRBD1 (6 bases). CDR1 is SGHTA, CDR2 FQGNSA, per germline. The germline V and J ends were trimmed by 5 bases and 0 bases, with 14 bases remaining between them. The CDR3 contains 17 residues.

This clonotype has a handful of counts. The rearrangement joins TRBV20-1 to TRBJ2-5; TRBD2 agrees at 9 bases. This CDR3 has 13 amino acids. With 4 bases clipped from V and 5 bases from J, the junction kept 5 bases outside the gene matches. Germline assignment: CDR1 DFQATT and CDR2 SNEGSKA (reference sequence). CDR3 sequence: CSATTSGTETQYF. The CDR3 DNA is TGCAGTGCTACGACTAGCGGCACGGAGACCCAGTACTTC.

This clonotype occurred a few times. The J gene is TRBJ2-5, the V gene TRBV5-1; tentatively, D is TRBD1 or TRBD2 (5 bases each). Germline values: CDR1 SGHRS, CDR2 YFSETQ. CDR3 length equals 18 residues. The V end was cut by 0 bases, the J end by 5 bases, with 23 bases between. CDR3 sequence: CASSLVGEWTLNGETQYF. The CDR3, as DNA: TGCGCCAGCAGCTTGGTAGGGGAGTGGACGCTGAACGGGGAGACCCAGTACTTC.

This clonotype is labeled medium-sized. This chain uses TRBV20-1 with TRBJ1-4; unclear D gene. The CDR3 totals 13 residues. Germline V lookup: CDR1 DFQATT, CDR2 SNEGSKA (reference sequence). Between the trimmed V and J ends, which lost 1 base and 3 bases, there was a span of 6 bases. The CDR3 nucleotides read TGCAGTGCTAGAGGGTTATCTAATGAAAAACTGTTTTTT. This codes for CSARGLSNEKLFF.

This chain links TRBV27 with TRBJ1-6; 7 nucleotides line up with TRBD1. This CDR3 region has 14 residues. V shed 3 bases and J 9 bases; nucleotides not matched to a gene: 5. Germline V CDR1 and CDR2: MNHEY, SMNVEV (reference sequence). The CDR3 DNA reads TGTGCCAGCAGTTTTTCACAGGGGTCTTCACCCCTCCACTTT. It codes for CASSFSQGSSPLHF.

This clonotype was seen a handful of times. The V and J genes are TRBV7-8 and TRBJ1-1; 9 bases map to TRBD1. Germline loops: CDR1 SGHVS, CDR2 FQNEAQ. There are 17 residues in the CDR3. J was trimmed by 1 base and V by 2 bases; bases with no gene match: 8. The DNA of the CDR3 is TGTGCCAGCAGCTTAACGGGACAGGGTCACGGGAACACTGAAGCTTTCTTT. It specifies CASSLTGQGHGNTEAFF. The entire variable domain, with the rest obtained from reference TRBV7-8 and TRBJ1-1, is as follows: GAGVSQSPRYKVAKRGQDVALRCDPISGHVSLFWYQQALGQGPEFLTYFQNEAQLDKSGLPSDRFFAERPEGSVSTLKIQRTQQEDSAVYLCASSLTGQGHGNTEAFFGQGTRLTVV.

V and J are TRBV19 and TRBJ1-2; tentatively, D is TRBD1 (5 bases). V was trimmed by 9 bases and J by 5 bases, leaving 16 bases between them. CDR3 length equals 13 residues. Looked up from germline, CDR1 is LNHDA and CDR2 is SQIVND (reference sequence). In nucleotides, the CDR3 is TGTGCCAGCAAGGGGCAGGACGATTATGGCTACACCTTC. This codes for CASKGQDDYGYTF.